This T cell receptor (delta chain) was profiled in a study of gamma-delta T cells after stem cell transplantation. This clone was recorded a few times. TCRdb re-called the RT-PCR reads using CATT. Of thousands of delta-chain clones in the sample, 20% to 25% were seen once. Germline loops: CDR1 GEAIGNYY, CDR2 EKD. This CDR3 region has 16 residues. Trimming left V 2 bases short and J 0 bases short, with 15 bases between. The TCR comes from a human donor. It is not recorded whose cells these are; they may come from a transplant donor. The sequenced sample was gamma-delta T cells. V is TRDV2 and J is TRDJ1; perhaps TRDD3 as D (5 bases). This CDR3 reads CACDKVGGRYTDKLIF. CDR3 coding DNA: TGTGCCTGTGACAAGGTCGGGGGCCGTTACACCGATAAACTCATCTTT.